Below are 30 T cell receptor beta chains sequenced from a single sample in a study of shared clonotypes between healthy human individuals. The data were produced by immunoSEQ multiplex PCR, yet TCRdb's version contains in-frame clones alone and is incomplete. The table records around 2,000,000 clones, around 96% of them present only once. Naive CD8 cells lacked CD45RO, underwent positive selection for CCR7 and left out terminally differentiated effector memory CD45RA+ cells. Input material: naive CD8+ T cells sorted from blood. These receptors all stem from a man aged 18 to 29 in good health.

This chain connects TRBV2 to TRBJ2-7, with TRBD2 matching over 11 bases. CDR1 and CDR2 from the germline V gene are SNHLY and FYNNEI. J lost 3 bases, V lost 1 base, and 2 bases had no gene match. The CDR3 is 15 residues long. CDR3 protein: CASSEETSGIYEQYF. Here the CDR3 DNA reads TGTGCCAGCAGTGAAGAGACTAGCGGGATCTACGAGCAGTACTTC.

With respect to this clone: A read error may account for a junction end that differs from germline. The chain employs TRBV7-7 and TRBJ1-1; D is uncertain. CDR3 length: 14 residues. Looked up from germline, CDR1 is SSHAT and CDR2 is FNYEAQ (reference sequence). The CDR3 spells CASSLVTDFTEAFF. Written as DNA, the CDR3 is TGTGCTAGCAGCTTAGTCACGGACTTCACTGAAGCTTTCTTT.

The gene calls are TRBV4-3 and TRBJ1-4; D ambiguous. The CDR3 consists of 15 residues. Germline assignment: CDR1 LGHNA and CDR2 YSLEER. V lost 0 bases, J lost 5 bases, and 10 bases lay in between. CDR3 protein: CASSQDEGLNEKLFF. CDR3 nucleotide sequence: TGCGCCAGCAGCCAAGATGAGGGCTTGAATGAAAAACTGTTTTTT.

The genes are TRBV10-3 and TRBJ1-2, with TRBD1 as a possible D gene (5 bases). CDR3 size: 15 residues. Germline V gives CDR1 ENHRY, CDR2 SYGVKD. The V gene lost 3 bases and the J gene lost 1 base, with 12 bases spanning the gap. The chain's CDR3 is CAISDDRQINYGYTF. For the CDR3, the DNA is TGTGCCATCAGTGACGACAGACAAATTAACTATGGCTACACCTTC.

The chain links TRBV7-6 to TRBJ2-5, with D uncertain. The CDR3 consists of 14 residues. In germline, CDR1 is SGHVS, CDR2 FNYEAQ. Trimming left V 2 bases short and J 2 bases short, with 9 bases between. CDR3 nucleotides: TGTGCCAGCAGCTTAACGGACCAACAAGAGACCCAGTACTTC. Its translation is CASSLTDQQETQYF. The full variable domain, its missing parts supplied by reference TRBV7-6 and TRBJ2-5, is GAGVSQSPRYKVTKRGQDVALRCDPISGHVSLYWYRQALGQGPEFLTYFNYEAQQDKSGLPNDRFSAERPEGSISTLTIQRTEQRDSAMYRCASSLTDQQETQYFGPGTRLLVL.

V is TRBV28 and J is TRBJ2-2, with D perhaps matching TRBD1 (5 bases). CDR3 length: 14 residues. The V gene's germline CDR1 is MDHEN and CDR2 SYDVKM. V was clipped by 3 bases and J by 6 bases, with 11 bases between them. The CDR3 is CASSLQGGPGELFF. In DNA form, the CDR3 reads TGTGCCAGCAGTTTGCAGGGTGGACCCGGGGAGCTGTTTTTT.

This chain connects TRBV20-1 to TRBJ1-2, with D maybe TRBD1 (5 bases). Germline assignment: CDR1 DFQATT and CDR2 SNEGSKA (reference sequence). The germline V and J ends were trimmed by 7 bases and 7 bases, with 13 bases remaining between them. The CDR3 consists of 11 residues. CDR3 sequence: CSGTKGSGYTF. In nucleotides, the CDR3 is TGCAGTGGGACTAAGGGGTCTGGCTACACCTTC.

This rearrangement joins TRBV15 to TRBJ2-7, with D maybe TRBD1 (6 bases). Deletions cut 3 bases from V and 2 bases from J, with 11 bases between. Per the germline V gene, CDR1 is LNHNV and CDR2 is YYDKDF (reference sequence). This CDR3 is 14 amino acids long. The DNA of the CDR3 is TGTGCCACCAGCAGGGACAGTGGAACCTACGAGCAGTACTTC. Amino acid sequence: CATSRDSGTYEQYF.

V is TRBV7-2 and J is TRBJ2-7, with 8 bases aligning to TRBD2. The V gene end was trimmed by 1 base and the J gene end by 2 bases; junction bases not matched to a gene: 10. The CDR3 contains 17 residues. CDR1 SGHTA and CDR2 FQGNSA come from the germline V gene. The CDR3 is CASSLEGLAGSPYEQYF. The DNA for the CDR3 is TGTGCCAGCAGCTTAGAAGGGCTAGCGGGTTCCCCCTACGAGCAGTACTTC.

This clone appeared once. The rearrangement links TRBV6-5 to TRBJ1-5; D remains unclear. Germline V gives CDR1 MNHEY, CDR2 SVGAGI. The CDR3 contains 13 residues. V lost 0 bases to trimming and J lost 6 bases, with 6 bases between them. The CDR3 nucleotides read TGTGCCAGCAGTTACTCGAGGGTTCAGCCCCAGCATTTT. Protein: CASSYSRVQPQHF.

Points on this clone: Different DNA sequences within this sample yield the same CDR3. The chain carries TRBV4-3 and TRBJ2-2, with D hard to call. Germline CDR1 reads LGHNA; CDR2 reads YSLEER. Trimming stripped 1 base from V and 3 bases from J, with 6 bases between. This CDR3 has 14 residues. Here the CDR3 reads CASSQVGDTGELFF. The CDR3 DNA reads TGCGCCAGCAGCCAAGTCGGCGACACCGGGGAGCTGTTTTTT.

This sequence joins TRBV29-1 and TRBJ2-1, with D possibly matching TRBD1 (5 bases). The CDR3 totals 13 residues. Germline V CDR1 and CDR2: SQVTM, ANQGSEA. Deletions cut 7 bases from V and 7 bases from J, with 17 bases between. CDR3 in DNA: TGCAGCGGCGGCAGGGCCCATGGGAATGAGCAGTTCTTC. Translated, it gives CSGGRAHGNEQFF.

The sample holds one count of this clone. This chain links TRBV27 with TRBJ2-7, with 9 nucleotides matching TRBD1. Germline CDR1 and CDR2: MNHEY and SMNVEV (reference sequence). The V segment lost 6 bases and the J segment 0 bases; nucleotides outside the gene matches: 3. The CDR3 has 14 residues. The CDR3 DNA sequence: TGTGCCAGCAGATGGACAGGGGACTCCTACGAGCAGTACTTC. Amino acids: CASRWTGDSYEQYF.

Points on this clone: The identical CDR3 is also encoded by other nucleotide sequences in the sample. The chain has TRBV13 and TRBJ2-7; D might be TRBD1 (7 bases). Per the germline V gene, CDR1 is PRHDT and CDR2 is FYEKMQ (reference sequence). The CDR3 is 13 residues long. Trimming took 5 bases from V and 3 from J, leaving 11 bases between them. CDR3 sequence (DNA): TGTGCCAGCAGCCGGCGGGACAGCTACGAGCAGTACTTC. Translation: CASSRRDSYEQYF.

The V call is TRBV9, the J call TRBJ1-1; D gene ambiguous. Trimming took 7 bases from V and 0 from J, leaving 13 bases between them. The germline CDR1 and CDR2 sequences are SGDLS and YYNGEE. The CDR3 has 14 amino acids. The CDR3 spells CASGPDGMNTEAFF. The DNA of the CDR3 is TGTGCCAGCGGACCGGACGGAATGAACACTGAAGCTTTCTTT.

As for this clone: At the DNA level, this CDR3 is encoded by other sequences in the same sample as well. The genes are TRBV7-9 and TRBJ1-1; D remains unclear. Trimming removed 5 bases at V and 0 bases at J, with 7 bases between. Germline values: CDR1 SEHNR, CDR2 FQNEAQ (reference sequence). The CDR3 is 13 amino acids. The DNA of the CDR3 is TGTGCCAGCAGCCCGACGGTGAACACTGAAGCTTTCTTT. Translated: CASSPTVNTEAFF.

This sequence joins TRBV10-1 and TRBJ2-3, with D possibly TRBD2 on 6 matching bases. This CDR3 comprises 15 residues. Per germline, CDR1 WNHNN and CDR2 SYGVQD (reference sequence). Trimming took off 2 bases at V and 2 bases at J, with 11 bases between the two ends. CDR3 nucleotides: TGCGCCAGCAGTGAGACGGGAGAGGTCACAGATACGCAGTATTTT. Encoded protein: CASSETGEVTDTQYF.

This chain links TRBV7-2 with TRBJ2-3; 7 bases line up with TRBD2. Germline lookup yields CDR1 SGHTA and CDR2 FQGNSA. The CDR3 is 16 residues long. V lost 1 base, J lost 4 bases, and 8 bases stayed unmatched. The chain's CDR3 is CASSLGRRGRSDTQYF. The CDR3 nucleotides are TGTGCCAGCAGCTTAGGTCGGCGGGGGAGATCAGATACGCAGTATTTT.

CDR3 sequence (DNA): TGTGCCAGCAGCGTAGGAGTCCAGCTTCTAGGGGGTTCACCCCTCCACTTT. This gives the protein CASSVGVQLLGGSPLHF. The rearrangement joins TRBV9 to TRBJ1-6; D possibly corresponds to TRBD1 (6 bases). This CDR3 spans 17 amino acids. The V and J ends lost 0 bases and 9 bases respectively, with 19 bases between them. Germline V gives CDR1 SGDLS, CDR2 YYNGEE.

V usage is TRBV7-9 and J usage is TRBJ1-4; D perhaps matches TRBD1 (6 bases). CDR1 and CDR2 (germline): SEHNR, FQNEAQ (reference sequence). The CDR3 contains 17 residues. The V end was cut by 5 bases, the J end by 0 bases, with 16 bases between. The CDR3 sequence is CASSVSATGSTNEKLFF. The CDR3 DNA follows: TGTGCCAGCAGCGTATCAGCTACAGGGTCAACTAATGAAAAACTGTTTTTT.

This clone was detected once. The gene calls are TRBV6-1 and TRBJ2-7, with D tentatively TRBD1 (7 bases). The V gene lost 7 bases and the J gene lost 4 bases, with 17 bases spanning the gap. Germline values: CDR1 MNHNS, CDR2 SASEGT. There are 14 residues in the CDR3. CDR3 loop: CASTVRGDVYEQYF. The CDR3 DNA reads TGTGCCAGCACCGTCAGGGGGGACGTGTACGAGCAGTACTTC.

The rearrangement uses TRBV9 and TRBJ2-3; 10 bases fit TRBD2. The germline V gene encodes CDR1 SGDLS and CDR2 YYNGEE. The V and J ends lost 4 bases and 6 bases, in that order; junction bases with no gene match: 11. This CDR3 is 16 amino acids long. CDR3 sequence (DNA): TGTGCCAGCAGCCCTTCCCTAGCGGGAGTTCCCGATACGCAGTATTTT. This translates into CASSPSLAGVPDTQYF.

The chain couples TRBV9 to TRBJ2-2; D is undetermined. The CDR3 has 11 amino acids. The V gene lost 4 bases and the J gene lost 13 bases, with 11 bases spanning the gap. The germline CDR1 and CDR2 sequences are SGDLS and YYNGEE. This CDR3 reads CASSNSNWLFF. The CDR3 DNA follows: TGTGCCAGCAGCAACTCAAACTGGCTGTTTTTT.

The J gene is TRBJ1-2, the V gene TRBV28; a possible D gene is TRBD1 (5 bases). The length of the CDR3 is 13 residues. Germline V gene lookup returns CDR1 MDHEN and CDR2 SYDVKM. Trimming stripped 4 bases from V and 4 bases from J, with 10 bases between. In DNA form, the CDR3 reads TGTGCCAGCAGTTCCGACAGAACCTATGGCTACACCTTC. The encoded protein is CASSSDRTYGYTF.

Note on this clone: The same CDR3 is also encoded by other DNA sequences in this sample. The chain employs TRBV28 and TRBJ2-7; possibly TRBD1 or TRBD2 for D (6 bases each). CDR1 MDHEN and CDR2 SYDVKM come from the germline V gene. The V end lost 3 bases, the J end lost 4 bases, and 10 bases lay between the germline ends. This CDR3 contains 13 residues. The CDR3 DNA sequence: TGTGCCAGCAGTTTTCGGGGGCGGTACGAGCAGTACTTC. It translates to CASSFRGRYEQYF.

The V gene is TRBV28, the J gene TRBJ2-2; D gene ambiguous. Trimming removed 6 bases at V and 5 bases at J, with 4 bases between. From germline, CDR1 is MDHEN and CDR2 SYDVKM. The CDR3 length is 11 residues. The CDR3 loop reads CASRSTGELFF. DNA for the CDR3: TGTGCCAGCAGAAGTACCGGGGAGCTGTTTTTT.

The chain uses TRBV7-2 and TRBJ1-4; tentatively, D is TRBD1 (5 bases). The CDR3 is 15 residues long. CDR1 is SGHTA, CDR2 FQGNSA, per germline. Trimming took off 5 bases at V and 4 bases at J, with 14 bases between the two ends. The CDR3 loop is CASSRPGPSNEKLFF. The DNA for the CDR3 is TGTGCCAGCAGCCGTCCGGGACCGAGTAATGAAAAACTGTTTTTT.

The chain couples TRBV28 to TRBJ1-6; 9 bases map to TRBD1. Germline CDR1 MDHEN, CDR2 SYDVKM. Trimming cost V 5 bases and J 7 bases; bases outside gene matches: 6. The CDR3 sequence is 15 residues long. In DNA form, the CDR3 reads TGTGCCAGCAGTGTCAGACAGGGGGTAAATTCACCCCTCCACTTT. It translates to CASSVRQGVNSPLHF.

The J gene is TRBJ1-4, the V gene TRBV5-1; tentatively, D is TRBD1 (6 bases). The CDR3 sequence is 15 residues long. Germline V lookup: CDR1 SGHRS, CDR2 YFSETQ. V shed 0 bases and J shed 4 bases, with 10 bases lying between them. The CDR3 nucleotides are TGCGCCAGCAGCTTGGCGGGGGCCGGTAATGAAAAACTGTTTTTT. This sequence encodes CASSLAGAGNEKLFF.

The genes are TRBV27 and TRBJ2-1; possibly TRBD1 or TRBD2 for D (6 bases each). V dropped 6 bases and J dropped 7 bases, with 25 bases sitting between them. CDR1 MNHEY and CDR2 SMNVEV come from the germline V gene (reference sequence). The CDR3 totals 17 residues. For the CDR3, the DNA is TGTGCCAGCAGCTATAGGACCCTAGGGGGAGGAATGAATGAGCAGTTCTTC. As protein: CASSYRTLGGGMNEQFF.